Given below is one T cell receptor (beta chain) in context. This sample is part of a study of graft-versus-host responses after intestinal transplantation. Trimming cost V 5 bases and J 1 base, with 20 bases left between them. The CDR3 is 17 residues long. In germline, CDR1 is WNHNN, CDR2 SYGVQD (reference sequence). Clones were sequenced by immunoSEQ multiplex PCR, and TCRdb holds only the in-frame ones, with some missing. The repertoire holds about 19,000 clones, about two fifths seen once, with approximately 0.97% in the top ten. The genes are TRBV10-1 and TRBJ1-1; the D is unclear. The source of this sequence is a human patient who received an intestinal transplant. The sequences come from alloreactive CD4+ T cells from a mixed lymphocyte reaction culture, collected before intestinal transplant. As to subset: CFSE-low proliferating T cells sorted from roughly 6-day pre-transplant mixed lymphocyte reaction (GvH or HvG direction). CDR3 DNA: TGCGCCAGCAGTCTCCTACGCCAAGTTGACGGGAACACTGAAGCTTTCTTT. Residues: CASSLLRQVDGNTEAFF.